This T cell receptor beta chain is drawn from a study of CD8 T cells in ankylosing spondylitis. 5'-RACE, quantitative and with molecular barcodes, yielded the TCR beta libraries. TCRdb re-derived calls from the 5' RACE reads in MiXCR, one entry per CDR3 protein. The table has hundreds of thousands of distinct CDR3 sequences, 12% seen once. This CDR3 region has 13 residues. Trimming took 6 bases from V and 3 from J, leaving 13 bases between them. Germline V lookup: CDR1 SGHRS, CDR2 YFSETQ. This clonotype was detected a few times. The antigen is not known. Study-wide points: A CD8+ phenotype characterized the disease-linked clones, which were relatively rare in peripheral blood. One TCR beta motif, made up of fewer than 10 highly homologous variants, appeared characteristic of ankylosing spondylitis blood. As reported, disease-linked clones showed significant enrichment in matched ankylosing spondylitis synovial fluid.

The clonotype was recovered from a male donor with ankylosing spondylitis. This chain uses TRBV5-1 with TRBJ2-7, with D maybe TRBD2 (5 bases). The source material was blood, either unsorted or a sorted T cell fraction (not recorded which). The CDR3 DNA sequence: TGCGCCAGCAACCTGGGGAGTGGCTACGAGCAGTACTTC. Its protein product is CASNLGSGYEQYF.